The TCR beta chain under discussion was sequenced for a study of shared clonotypes between healthy human individuals. Broader study findings: Shared clonotypes across all four donors exceeded non-shared ones in generation probability. Shared clonotypes: 4.5% to 6% naive CD4, about 4% naive CD8, 2.3% memory CD4, about 0.4% memory CD8. Sequencing of the sorted subsets was shown by rarefaction to be incomplete despite large depth.

The J segment lost 5 bases and the V segment lost 3 bases, leaving 6 bases of the junction unmatched. The germline V gene has CDR1 MRHNA and CDR2 SNTAGT. This CDR3 contains 14 residues. Note on this clone: The antigen is unknown.

Genomic DNA of each subset was evenly split across several immunoSEQ plates. Sequencing used immunoSEQ multiplex PCR; TCRdb keeps in-frame clones, though not all of them. Of roughly 2.5 million clones in the sample, around nine tenths were seen once. The source is a man between 18 and 35 years old in good health. Material: naive CD4+ T cells sorted from blood. As for subset: CD45RA+ positively selected. This chain links TRBV6-4 with TRBJ1-1, with TRBD1 matching 7 bases. The CDR3 is CASSEQGRGTEAFF. The CDR3 DNA sequence: TGTGCCAGCAGTGAGCAGGGCAGGGGGACTGAAGCTTTCTTT.